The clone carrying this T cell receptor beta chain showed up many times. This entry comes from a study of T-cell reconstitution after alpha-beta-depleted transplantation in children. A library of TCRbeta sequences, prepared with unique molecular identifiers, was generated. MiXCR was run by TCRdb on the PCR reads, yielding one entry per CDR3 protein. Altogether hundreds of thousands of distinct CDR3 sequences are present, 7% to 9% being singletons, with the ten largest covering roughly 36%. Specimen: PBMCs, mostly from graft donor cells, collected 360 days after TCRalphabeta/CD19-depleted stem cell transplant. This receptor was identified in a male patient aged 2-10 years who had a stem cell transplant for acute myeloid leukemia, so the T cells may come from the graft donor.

CDR3: CASSPFQGSGATQYF. The CDR3 DNA reads as TGCGCCAGCAGCCCTTTTCAGGGCAGTGGCGCTACGCAGTATTTT. The chain has TRBV5-1 and TRBJ2-3, with D possibly TRBD1 on 5 matching bases. The CDR3 is 15 residues long. Germline V gene sequence: CDR1 SGHRS, CDR2 YFSETQ. Trimming removed 4 bases from V and 8 bases from J, with 20 bases in between.